This T cell receptor beta chain is drawn from a study of graft-versus-host responses after intestinal transplantation. About the study: Every transplant recipient was induced with anti-thymocyte globulin, then maintained on tacrolimus and steroids for approximately three years. The study's findings and limits: High graft-versus-host to host-versus-graft T cell clonal ratios marked allografts of patients with graft-donor macrochimerism. GvH clones turned up in recipient marrow; some had shown up first in ileum or blood.

To note about this clone: Antigen unknown.

Libraries were prepared by immunoSEQ multiplex PCR; TCRdb keeps only in-frame clonotypes and omits some of them. The table shows 29,000 or so clones, with 93% occurring only once. Germline V CDR1 and CDR2: SGHDT, YYEEEE. The CDR3 is 14 residues long. Trimming shortened V by 0 bases and J by 4 bases, and 10 bases separated the two germline ends. The clonotype was recovered from a human patient who received an intestinal transplant, so some T cells may come from the graft donor. This material consisted of PBMCs, taken approximately 66 days after intestinal transplant. The rearrangement uses TRBV5-6 and TRBJ1-2, with D tentatively TRBD1 (6 bases). CDR3 sequence (DNA): TGTGCCAGCAGCTTGGGACAGGAACTCTATGGCTACACCTTC. Its translation: CASSLGQELYGYTF.